This entry describes one T cell receptor (beta chain). Authors' analysis steps: Reference gene primer amplification gave estimated nucleated cell counts. Clones were read by immunoSEQ multiplex PCR, and TCRdb kept only the in-frame ones, dropping some. That table furnishes V, J and clone size, whereas the DNA furnished D and trimming. Among just over 650,000 clones listed, 70% to 90% were seen once. The source of the sample is a study of blood T cell repertoires in COVID-19. Looking at the study overall: Researchers got acute and convalescent COVID-19 samples from the United States, Italy and Spain. PBMCs, B-cell-depleted T cells, or T cells were the source of the cDNA or gDNA that made up the material.

The sequencing sample was made of peripheral blood. The TCR originated in a woman younger than 35 with acute or convalescent COVID-19.

The CDR3, as DNA: TGCGCCAGCGGCCGGGGGGACAGGGAATCAGATACGCAGTATTTT. Its protein product is CASGRGDRESDTQYF. The chain uses TRBV5-1 and TRBJ2-3; TRBD1 matches at 9 bases. The CDR3 length is 15 residues. J gave up 4 bases and V 7 bases, and 10 bases lay outside the gene matches. The germline V gene encodes CDR1 SGHRS and CDR2 YFSETQ. Combining the CDR3 with reference TRBV5-1 and TRBJ2-3 gives the whole variable domain KAGVTQTPRYLIKTRGQQVTLSCSPISGHRSVSWYQQTPGQGLQFLFEYFSETQRNKGNFPGRFSGRQFSNSRSEMNVSTLELGDSALYLCASGRGDRESDTQYFGPGTRLTVL.